The 4 T cell receptor beta chains in this list originate from one sample, sequenced in a study of PD-1 blockade in classical Hodgkin lymphoma. After autologous stem cell transplantation all patients relapsed, and prior brentuximab vedotin exposure differed between cohorts. Magnetic negative selection was used to purify CD4+ T cells from thawed PBMCs. Sequencing was performed with immunoSEQ multiplex PCR; in TCRdb, only in-frame clones are kept and a portion is missing. Among 12,000 or so clones listed, under 85% were seen once. The starting material was CD4+ T cells from blood, obtained at baseline. The receptors come from a human donor with classical Hodgkin lymphoma.

This clone was seen a single time. The chain combines TRBV5-1 with TRBJ2-3; D is undetermined. The V gene lost 0 bases and the J gene lost 0 bases, with 14 bases spanning the gap. The germline V gene has CDR1 SGHRS and CDR2 YFSETQ. The CDR3 length is 17 residues. The CDR3 coding sequence is TGCGCCAGCAGCTTGGTGGGTGGAAAGCCTAGCACAGATACGCAGTATTTT. Amino acids: CASSLVGGKPSTDTQYF.

The chain uses TRBV4-2 and TRBJ1-5; possible D gene TRBD1, 6 bases. The CDR3 extends over 18 amino acids. V gave up 1 base and J gave up 1 base, with 17 bases separating them. Germline CDR1 LGHNA, CDR2 YNFKEQ. This CDR3 is CASSQGRAGAGSNQPQHF. CDR3 DNA: TGTGCCAGCAGCCAAGGGAGGGCAGGGGCGGGGAGCAATCAGCCCCAGCATTTT.

The chain couples TRBV18 to TRBJ1-5; TRBD1 is a possible D gene (6 bases). V was trimmed by 4 bases and J by 5 bases, leaving 12 bases between them. In germline, CDR1 is KGHSH, CDR2 LQKENI. CDR3 size: 14 residues. Here the CDR3 reads CASSLGGWDQPQHF. The CDR3, as DNA: TGTGCCAGCTCACTAGGGGGGTGGGATCAGCCCCAGCATTTT.

The chain combines TRBV10-1 with TRBJ2-3; D is undetermined. Germline V gives CDR1 WNHNN, CDR2 SYGVQD (reference sequence). This CDR3 is 14 amino acids long. Trimming stripped 6 bases from V and 3 bases from J, with 13 bases between. DNA for the CDR3: TGCGCCAGCAGCCCCGGGTGGCAAACAGATACGCAGTATTTT. This encodes CASSPGWQTDTQYF.